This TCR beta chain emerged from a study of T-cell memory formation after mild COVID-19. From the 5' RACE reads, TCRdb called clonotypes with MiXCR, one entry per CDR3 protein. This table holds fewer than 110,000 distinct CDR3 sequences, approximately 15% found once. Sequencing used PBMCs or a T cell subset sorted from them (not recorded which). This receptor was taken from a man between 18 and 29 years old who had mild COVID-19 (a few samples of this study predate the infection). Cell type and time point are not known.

CDR3 region: CASSSDRGVGNEQFF. The CDR3 nucleotides are TGTGCCAGCAGCTCCGACAGGGGGGTAGGCAATGAGCAGTTCTTC. This chain joins TRBV7-8 and TRBJ2-1; 9 positions agree with TRBD1. There are 15 residues in the CDR3. Germline assignment: CDR1 SGHVS and CDR2 FQNEAQ. With V trimmed by 4 bases and J by 6 bases, 7 bases remained unmatched.